The 27 T cell receptor beta chains below were found in one sample sequenced in a study of technical replicates of blood from a few donors (dated by TCRdb to 2016 to 2017). The library was prepared using the immunoSEQ multiplex PCR assay. Here the immuneACCESS table is served through TCRdb, limited to in-frame sequences with V and J called. Missing clones are a known gap in these copies; in checked studies unresolved V genes cover under half, and the rest lacks a known reason. The sample table contains 78,000 or so clones; only one count was recorded for about nine tenths of them. About 0.38% of the sample is in the top ten clones. Sequencing used T cells isolated from PBMCs. The origin of the receptors is a human donor in good health.

The chain recombines TRBV7-8 with TRBJ2-4; TRBD2 aligns across 8 bases. Germline V CDR1 and CDR2: SGHVS, FQNEAQ. Trimming cost V 5 bases and J 0 bases; bases outside gene matches: 3. The CDR3 sequence is 15 residues long. CDR3: CASSPGLGAKNIQYF. The DNA for the CDR3 is TGTGCCAGCAGCCCGGGACTAGGAGCCAAAAACATTCAGTACTTC.

The chain carries TRBV28 and TRBJ1-1, with D uncertain. The V gene's germline CDR1 is MDHEN and CDR2 SYDVKM. V was cut by 2 bases and J by 5 bases, with 3 bases left in between. This CDR3 region has 11 residues. The CDR3 nucleotides read TGTGCCAGCAGTTTAACAACTGAAGCTTTCTTT. Translating it yields CASSLTTEAFF.

V is TRBV27 and J is TRBJ1-4; D remains ambiguous. The CDR3 length is 12 residues. The germline V and J ends were trimmed by 6 bases and 10 bases, with 12 bases remaining between them. From germline, CDR1 is MNHEY and CDR2 SMNVEV (reference sequence). The CDR3 spells CASSSLAGKLFF. For the CDR3, the DNA is TGTGCCAGCAGCTCCCTCGCGGGAAAACTGTTTTTT.

V usage is TRBV28 and J usage is TRBJ1-1; possibly TRBD1 for D (5 bases). CDR3 length equals 13 residues. Per the germline V gene, CDR1 is MDHEN and CDR2 is SYDVKM. The V end was cut by 5 bases, the J end by 1 base, with 8 bases between. This chain's CDR3 is CASSHGQNTEAFF. In nucleotides, the CDR3 is TGTGCCAGCAGTCACGGACAGAACACTGAAGCTTTCTTT.

This chain connects TRBV18 to TRBJ2-5; a weak D match, TRBD1 (5 bases). V was clipped by 2 bases and J by 5 bases, with 15 bases between them. The CDR3 extends over 15 amino acids. Germline-derived CDR1 and CDR2 are KGHSH and LQKENI. For the CDR3, the DNA is TGTGCCAGCTCACCAGTCAGGGAAGTAAAGGAGACCCAGTACTTC. This sequence encodes CASSPVREVKETQYF.

The chain uses TRBV29-1 and TRBJ2-1; 9 bases are a match to TRBD2. The CDR3 is 14 residues long. CDR1 is SQVTM, CDR2 ANQGSEA, per germline. V gave up 5 bases and J gave up 0 bases; unmatched junction bases: 2. The CDR3: CSVSGRLSYNEQFF. In DNA, the CDR3 is TGCAGCGTTAGCGGGAGGCTCTCCTACAATGAGCAGTTCTTC.

This chain joins TRBV9 and TRBJ2-6, with D possibly TRBD2 on 5 matching bases. Trimming stripped 4 bases from V and 9 bases from J, with 17 bases between. This CDR3 region has 15 residues. Looked up from germline, CDR1 is SGDLS and CDR2 is YYNGEE. CDR3 nucleotides: TGTGCCAGCAGCTCCCCGAACGGGGTAGGCAACGTCCTGACTTTC. It is translated as CASSSPNGVGNVLTF.

The CDR3 region is CSVEGQGTGYTF. The CDR3, as DNA: TGCAGCGTTGAAGGGCAGGGGACTGGCTACACCTTC. The chain carries TRBV29-1 and TRBJ1-2, with a tentative D call TRBD1 (6 bases). Trimming pared 1 base from V and 7 bases from J, leaving 10 bases between. The germline CDR1 and CDR2 sequences are SQVTM and ANQGSEA. This CDR3 contains 12 residues.

V and J are TRBV2 and TRBJ2-7, with D perhaps matching TRBD2 (6 bases). Germline CDR1 and CDR2: SNHLY and FYNNEI. This CDR3 is 15 amino acids long. Trimming shortened V by 7 bases and J by 1 base, and 17 bases separated the two germline ends. The CDR3: CASITGDRSSYEQYF. Written as DNA, the CDR3 is TGTGCCAGCATCACGGGAGACAGAAGTTCCTACGAGCAGTACTTC.

V and J are TRBV27 and TRBJ2-7; D may be TRBD1 (6 bases). Germline-derived CDR1 and CDR2 are MNHEY and SMNVEV (reference sequence). V was clipped by 3 bases and J by 4 bases, with 13 bases between them. The length of the CDR3 is 14 residues. CDR3 nucleotide sequence: TGTGCCAGCAGTTTTCAGGGGCATTGGTACGAGCAGTACTTC. Its protein is CASSFQGHWYEQYF.

The chain uses TRBV9 and TRBJ2-5; possibly TRBD1 for D (6 bases). CDR1 is SGDLS, CDR2 YYNGEE, per germline. The CDR3 extends over 15 amino acids. V lost 3 bases to trimming and J lost 3 bases, with 15 bases between them. The CDR3 loop reads CASSGHMDSEETQYF. The CDR3 DNA reads TGTGCCAGCAGCGGACATATGGACAGCGAAGAGACCCAGTACTTC. Full variable domain (rest looked up from reference TRBV9 and TRBJ2-5): DSGVTQTPKHLITATGQRVTLRCSPRSGDLSVYWYQQSLDQGLQFLIQYYNGEERAKGNILERFSAQQFPDLHSELNLSSLELGDSALYFCASSGHMDSEETQYFGPGTRLLVL.

J is TRBJ1-2 and V is TRBV6-6, with 9 positions matching TRBD1. Unmatched junction bases numbered 7, after V lost 5 bases and J lost 3 bases. The CDR3 runs 15 residues. The V gene's germline CDR1 is MNHNY and CDR2 SVGAGI (reference sequence). The CDR3 sequence is CASSEPGQGHYGYTF. CDR3 nucleotides: TGTGCCAGCAGTGAGCCGGGACAGGGTCACTATGGCTACACCTTC.

The chain is built from TRBV7-2 and TRBJ1-1; D remains ambiguous. The germline V gene has CDR1 SGHTA and CDR2 FQGNSA. CDR3 length: 18 amino acids. Trimming removed 4 bases at V and 0 bases at J, with 21 bases between. The CDR3 region has the DNA TGTGCCAGCAGCTCCCCCCACAGCTTGTCTGGGTTGAACACTGAAGCTTTCTTT. It is translated as CASSSPHSLSGLNTEAFF.

This chain uses TRBV27 with TRBJ1-2; 11 positions match TRBD1. The V segment lost 6 bases and the J segment 7 bases; nucleotides outside the gene matches: 4. This CDR3 spans 13 amino acids. The germline gives CDR1 MNHEY, CDR2 SMNVEV (reference sequence). The CDR3 reads CASSPGQGAGYTF. In DNA, the CDR3 is TGTGCCAGCAGCCCTGGACAGGGGGCTGGCTACACCTTC.

The chain employs TRBV6-1 and TRBJ2-1; a possible D gene is TRBD2 (5 bases). This CDR3 spans 15 amino acids. Trimming cost V 3 bases and J 0 bases, with 9 bases left between them. Germline assignment: CDR1 MNHNS and CDR2 SASEGT. CDR3 DNA sequence: TGTGCCAGCAGTGAGAGGGTTAGCTCCTACAATGAGCAGTTCTTC. Protein sequence: CASSERVSSYNEQFF.

This clone appeared a single time. The V and J genes are TRBV6-5 and TRBJ1-1; D possibly corresponds to TRBD1 (5 bases). The V gene lost 0 bases and the J gene lost 4 bases, with 12 bases spanning the gap. Germline V lookup: CDR1 MNHEY, CDR2 SVGAGI. CDR3 length equals 15 residues. The CDR3 sequence is CASSYSSGQGTEAFF. CDR3 coding DNA: TGTGCCAGCAGTTACTCGAGCGGGCAGGGCACTGAAGCTTTCTTT.

This sequence joins TRBV30 and TRBJ1-2; no clear D gene. CDR1 and CDR2 (germline): GTSNPN, SVGIG (reference sequence). V was trimmed by 6 bases and J by 5 bases, leaving 13 bases between them. CDR3 length equals 12 residues. CDR3 residues: CACDEGRYGYTF. The CDR3 nucleotides read TGTGCCTGCGACGAGGGTCGGTATGGCTACACCTTC.

The chain uses TRBV7-6 and TRBJ1-4, with TRBD1 identical over 7 bases. The CDR3 is 15 amino acids. The V and J ends lost 1 base and 3 bases, in that order; junction bases with no gene match: 2. Germline CDR1 and CDR2: SGHVS and FNYEAQ. CDR3 amino acids: CASSLGTGSNEKLFF. The CDR3 DNA reads TGTGCCAGCAGCTTAGGGACAGGTTCTAATGAAAAACTGTTTTTT.

This sequence joins TRBV4-1 and TRBJ2-4, with 7 bases that match TRBD1. Germline CDR1 reads MGHRA; CDR2 reads YSYEKL. J lost 0 bases, V lost 3 bases, and 8 bases had no gene match. This CDR3 contains 17 residues. The CDR3 nucleotides read TGCGCCAGCAGCCACCCCGGACAGGATGAAGCCAAAAACATTCAGTACTTC. The encoded protein is CASSHPGQDEAKNIQYF.

The V call is TRBV4-1, the J call TRBJ2-7; D is unclear. This CDR3 has 15 amino acids. Germline V gives CDR1 MGHRA, CDR2 YSYEKL. V lost 1 base, J lost 7 bases, and 17 bases lay in between. The CDR3 here is CASSQAFPSSREQYF. Here the CDR3 DNA reads TGCGCCAGCAGCCAAGCCTTCCCGTCCAGCAGGGAGCAGTACTTC.

For the CDR3, the DNA is TGTGCCAGCAGGACTGACAGGGAAAATCAGCCCCAGCATTTT. Protein product: CASRTDRENQPQHF. This chain uses TRBV28 with TRBJ1-5; 7 bases map to TRBD1. Germline V lookup: CDR1 MDHEN, CDR2 SYDVKM. V was clipped by 6 bases and J by 4 bases; unmatched bases: 6. The CDR3 runs to 14 residues.

The CDR3 DNA is TGCGCCAGCAGCTTGGATACAGGAGCCTATGGCTACACCTTC. Its protein product is CASSLDTGAYGYTF. The rearrangement links TRBV5-1 to TRBJ1-2, with D tentatively TRBD1 (5 bases). This CDR3 contains 14 residues. Trimming took off 0 bases at V and 4 bases at J, with 10 bases between the two ends. The V gene's germline CDR1 is SGHRS and CDR2 YFSETQ.

V and J are TRBV30 and TRBJ1-4; maybe TRBD1 (5 bases). V was cut by 5 bases and J by 4 bases, with 8 bases left in between. Germline V gene sequence: CDR1 GTSNPN, CDR2 SVGIG (reference sequence). CDR3 length: 12 amino acids. Written as DNA, the CDR3 is TGTGCCTGGGCGGGACTTAATGAAAAACTGTTTTTT. Translation: CAWAGLNEKLFF.

The chain links TRBV6-5 to TRBJ2-7, with D perhaps TRBD2 (5 bases). Germline V lookup: CDR1 MNHEY, CDR2 SVGAGI. Trimming left V 0 bases short and J 2 bases short, with 11 bases between. This CDR3 has 15 residues. This CDR3 is CASSYSGAPTYEQYF. For the CDR3, the DNA is TGTGCCAGCAGTTACTCGGGAGCACCGACCTACGAGCAGTACTTC.

This clone was found a few times. The genes are TRBV5-6 and TRBJ1-1; the match to TRBD1 covers 8 bases. Germline CDR1 and CDR2: SGHDT and YYEEEE. After removal of 2 bases from V and 10 bases from J, the junction contained 4 bases not matched to a gene. This CDR3 contains 12 residues. The CDR3 nucleotides are TGTGCCAGCAGCTTCAGGGGGCCAGGAGCTTTCTTT. It specifies CASSFRGPGAFF. The complete variable domain, with remaining parts taken from reference TRBV5-6 and TRBJ1-1, reads DAGVTQSPTHLIKTRGQQVTLRCSPKSGHDTVSWYQQALGQGPQFIFQYYEEEERQRGNFPDRFSGHQFPNYSSELNVNALLLGDSALYLCASSFRGPGAFFGQGTRLTVV.

The CDR3 region has the DNA TGTGCCAGTAGTATAGGAGGAAGCGGGGCATACAATGAGCAGTTCTTC. Translating gives CASSIGGSGAYNEQFF. The chain links TRBV19 to TRBJ2-1, with TRBD2 matching 7 bases. Germline V gene sequence: CDR1 LNHDA, CDR2 SQIVND (reference sequence). V gave up 1 base and J gave up 4 bases; unmatched junction bases: 7. CDR3 length equals 16 residues.

The rearrangement uses TRBV5-6 and TRBJ2-5; D is uncertain. V was cut by 4 bases and J by 9 bases, with 10 bases left in between. CDR3 length: 11 amino acids. The germline V gene encodes CDR1 SGHDT and CDR2 YYEEEE. In DNA, the CDR3 is TGTGCCAGCAGCCTGTTGGAGTCCCAGTACTTC. Translation: CASSLLESQYF.